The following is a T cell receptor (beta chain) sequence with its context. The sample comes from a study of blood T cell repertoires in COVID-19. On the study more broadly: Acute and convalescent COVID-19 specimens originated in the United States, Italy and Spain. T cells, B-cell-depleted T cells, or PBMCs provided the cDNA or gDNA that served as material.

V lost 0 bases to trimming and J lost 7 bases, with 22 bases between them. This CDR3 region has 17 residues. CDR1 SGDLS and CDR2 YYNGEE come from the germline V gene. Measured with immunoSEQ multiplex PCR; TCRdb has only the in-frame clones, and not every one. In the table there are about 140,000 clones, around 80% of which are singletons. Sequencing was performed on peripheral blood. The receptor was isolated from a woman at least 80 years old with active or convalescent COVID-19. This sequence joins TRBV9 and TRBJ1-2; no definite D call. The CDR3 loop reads CASSVVGSGREMVGYTF. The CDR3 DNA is TGTGCCAGCAGCGTAGTGGGATCAGGACGGGAAATGGTTGGCTACACCTTC.